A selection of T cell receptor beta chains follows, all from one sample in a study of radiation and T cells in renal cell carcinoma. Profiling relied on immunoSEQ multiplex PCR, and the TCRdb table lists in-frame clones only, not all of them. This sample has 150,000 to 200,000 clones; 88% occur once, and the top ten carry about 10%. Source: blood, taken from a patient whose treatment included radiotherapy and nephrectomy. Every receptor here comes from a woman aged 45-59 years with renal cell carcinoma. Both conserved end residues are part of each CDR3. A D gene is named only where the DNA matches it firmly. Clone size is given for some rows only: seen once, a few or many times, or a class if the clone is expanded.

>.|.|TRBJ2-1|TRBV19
TGTGCCAGCCAAATGGGGTATGAGCAGTTCTTC
CASQMGYEQFF
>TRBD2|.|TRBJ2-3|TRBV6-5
TGTGCCAGCAGTTACTTGGGCGGGGGGAGCACAGATACGCAGTATTTT
CASSYLGGGSTDTQYF
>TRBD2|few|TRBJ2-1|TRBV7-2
TGTGCCAGCAGCTTAGGGGGACTAGCGGGAGGTGAGCAGTTCTTC
CASSLGGLAGGEQFF
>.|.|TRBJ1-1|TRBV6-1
TGTGCCGGCAGACCAGGGGTGAACACTGAAGCTTTCTTT
CAGRPGVNTEAFF
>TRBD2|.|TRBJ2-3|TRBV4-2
TGTGCCAGCAGCCAAGACGTGCGGGGGGGAACAGATACGCAGTATTTT
CASSQDVRGGTDTQYF
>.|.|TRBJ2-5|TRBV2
TGTGCCAGCAGTGTCTTGTACCAAGAGACCCAGTACTTC
CASSVLYQETQYF
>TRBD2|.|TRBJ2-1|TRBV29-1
TGTACGGGAGGAGAACAGTCCTACAATGAGCAGTTCTTC
CTGGEQSYNEQFF
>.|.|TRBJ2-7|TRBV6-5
TGTGCCAGCAGTCCCTGGGGGCGTCGGTACGAGCAGTACTTC
CASSPWGRRYEQYF
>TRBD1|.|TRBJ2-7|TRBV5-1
TGCGCCAGCAGCTATCGGACAGGGGGCGACGAGCAGTACTTC
CASSYRTGGDEQYF
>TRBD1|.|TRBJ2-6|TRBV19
TGTGCCAGCCGAAGAGGGACAGCTAACTCTGGGGCCAACGTCCTGACTTTC
CASRRGTANSGANVLTF
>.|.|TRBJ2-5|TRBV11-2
TGTGCCAGCAGCTTAGTTATTAGGGAGACCCAGTACTTC
CASSLVIRETQYF
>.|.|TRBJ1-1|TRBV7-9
TGTGCCAGCAGCTCCTCCCTCAGGGTTTACACTGAAGCTTTCTTT
CASSSSLRVYTEAFF
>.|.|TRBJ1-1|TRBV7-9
TGTGCCAGCAGCTTAGCGGGATCAGAGGGAGATGAAGCTTTCTTT
CASSLAGSEGDEAFF
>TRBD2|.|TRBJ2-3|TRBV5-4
TGTGCCAGCAGCTCGGGGGGGACTAGCACAGATACGCAGTATTTT
CASSSGGTSTDTQYF
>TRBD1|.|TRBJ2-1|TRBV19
TGTGCCAGTAGTATTGACAGGGGCTCCTACAATGAGCAGTTCTTC
CASSIDRGSYNEQFF
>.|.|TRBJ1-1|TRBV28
TGTGCCACCGCCCCCCCCTCGGGGCACACTGAAGCTTTCTTT
CATAPPSGHTEAFF
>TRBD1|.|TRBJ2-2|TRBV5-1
TGCGCCAGCAGCATCAACAGGGGGCAAGGCGGGGAGCTGTTTTTT
CASSINRGQGGELFF
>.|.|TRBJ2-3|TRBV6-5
TGTGCCAGCAGTCTAACGAGGGAAACGCAGTATTTT
CASSLTRETQYF
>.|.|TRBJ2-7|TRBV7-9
TGTGCCAGCTCGTCGACAGGCTACGAGCAGTACTTC
CASSSTGYEQYF
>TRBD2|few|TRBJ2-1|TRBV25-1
TGTGCCAGCAGTGCGGGGACTAGCGGCAGAGGTAATGAGCAGTTCTTC
CASSAGTSGRGNEQFF
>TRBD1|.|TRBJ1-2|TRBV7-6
TGTGCCAGCAGCTCCGGGACAGATGGGCCTGGCTACACCTTC
CASSSGTDGPGYTF
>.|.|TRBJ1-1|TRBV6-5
TGTGCCAGCAGTTATAGTGGTCGGGGAAACACTGAAGCTTTCTTT
CASSYSGRGNTEAFF
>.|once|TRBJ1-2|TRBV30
TGTGCCTGGAGTGTACGACGATATAACTATGGCTACACCTTC
CAWSVRRYNYGYTF
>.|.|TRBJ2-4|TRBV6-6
TGTGCCAGCAGACCGGCGGGAGCCAAAAACATTCAGTACTTC
CASRPAGAKNIQYF
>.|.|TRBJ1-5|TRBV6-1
TGTGCCAGCAGTCCCCCCGGGACAATTAATCAGCCCCAGCATTTT
CASSPPGTINQPQHF
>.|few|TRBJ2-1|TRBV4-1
TGCGCCAGCAGCTTAGGCAGAACACTCTACAATGAGCAGTTCTTC
CASSLGRTLYNEQFF
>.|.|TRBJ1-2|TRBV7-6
TGTGCCAGCAGCTTAGTAGCGACAGCCTCCGAATTACACTTC
CASSLVATASELHF
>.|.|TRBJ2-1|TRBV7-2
TGTGCCAGCGACGGGGGCAGGGTAGTAAACAATGAGCAGTTCTTC
CASDGGRVVNNEQFF
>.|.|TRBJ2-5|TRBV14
TGTGCCAGCAGCCAAGATTGGAGGTTTGGGGAGACCCAGTACTTC
CASSQDWRFGETQYF
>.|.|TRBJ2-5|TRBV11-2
TGTGCCAGCAGCTACCGACAGTCTCTACAAGAGACCCAGTACTTC
CASSYRQSLQETQYF
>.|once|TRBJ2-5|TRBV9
TGTGCCAGCAGCGTAGCCGGGGGGGTCGGACAGGGTTTCAAGACCCAGTACTTC
CASSVAGGVGQGFKTQYF
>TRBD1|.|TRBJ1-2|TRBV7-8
TGTGCCAGCAGCTTAGGGCAGTACAGGGGAAACTATGGCTACACCTTC
CASSLGQYRGNYGYTF
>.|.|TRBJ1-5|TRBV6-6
TGTGCCAGCAGTTACGGGAGAAATCAGCCCCAGCATTTT
CASSYGRNQPQHF